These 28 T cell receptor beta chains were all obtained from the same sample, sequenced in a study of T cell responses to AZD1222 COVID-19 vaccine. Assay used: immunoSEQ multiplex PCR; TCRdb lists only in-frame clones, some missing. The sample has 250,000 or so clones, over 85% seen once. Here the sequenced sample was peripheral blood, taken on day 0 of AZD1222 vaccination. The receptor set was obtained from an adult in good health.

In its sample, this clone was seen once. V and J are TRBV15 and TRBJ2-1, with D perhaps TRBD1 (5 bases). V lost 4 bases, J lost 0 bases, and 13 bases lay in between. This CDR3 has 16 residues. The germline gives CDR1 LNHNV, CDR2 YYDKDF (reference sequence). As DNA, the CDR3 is TGTGCCACCAGCATCCCTCAGGGCCTCTCCTACAATGAGCAGTTCTTC. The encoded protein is CATSIPQGLSYNEQFF.

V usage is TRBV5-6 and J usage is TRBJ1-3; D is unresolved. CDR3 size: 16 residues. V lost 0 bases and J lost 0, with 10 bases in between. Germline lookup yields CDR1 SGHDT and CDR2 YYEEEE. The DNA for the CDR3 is TGTGCCAGCAGCTTGGGGCAGGCCACCTCTGGAAACACCATATATTTT. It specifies CASSLGQATSGNTIYF.

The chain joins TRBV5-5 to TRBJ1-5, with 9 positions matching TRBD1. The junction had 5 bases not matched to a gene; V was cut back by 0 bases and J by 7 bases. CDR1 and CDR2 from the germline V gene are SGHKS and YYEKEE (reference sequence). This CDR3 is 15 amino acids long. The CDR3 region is CASSLGGQGGQPQHF. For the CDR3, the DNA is TGTGCCAGCAGCTTGGGGGGACAGGGAGGCCAGCCCCAGCATTTT.

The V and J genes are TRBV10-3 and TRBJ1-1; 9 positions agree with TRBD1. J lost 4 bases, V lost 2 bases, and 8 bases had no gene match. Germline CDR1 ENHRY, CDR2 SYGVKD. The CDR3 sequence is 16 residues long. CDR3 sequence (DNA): TGTGCCATCAGTGAGCCCGACAGGGGGAGAGTCACTGAAGCTTTCTTT. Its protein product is CAISEPDRGRVTEAFF.

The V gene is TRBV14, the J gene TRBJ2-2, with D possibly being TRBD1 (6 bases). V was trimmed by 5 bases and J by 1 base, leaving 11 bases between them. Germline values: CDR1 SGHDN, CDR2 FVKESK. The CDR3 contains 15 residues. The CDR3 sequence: CASSVPGQNTGELFF. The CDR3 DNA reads TGTGCCAGCAGCGTACCGGGACAGAACACCGGGGAGCTGTTTTTT.

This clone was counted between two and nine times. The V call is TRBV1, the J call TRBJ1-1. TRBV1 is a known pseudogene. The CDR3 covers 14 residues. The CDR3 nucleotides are TGCACCAGCAGCCAAGACCCCGCGGACACTGAAGCTTTCTTT. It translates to CTSSQDPADTEAFF.

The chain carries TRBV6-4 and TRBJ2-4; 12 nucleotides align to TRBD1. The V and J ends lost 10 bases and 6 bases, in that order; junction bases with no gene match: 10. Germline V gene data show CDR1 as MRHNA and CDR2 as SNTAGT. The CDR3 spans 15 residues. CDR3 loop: CANLSGQGARNIQYF. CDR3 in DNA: TGTGCCAACCTCTCGGGACAGGGGGCACGAAACATTCAGTACTTC.

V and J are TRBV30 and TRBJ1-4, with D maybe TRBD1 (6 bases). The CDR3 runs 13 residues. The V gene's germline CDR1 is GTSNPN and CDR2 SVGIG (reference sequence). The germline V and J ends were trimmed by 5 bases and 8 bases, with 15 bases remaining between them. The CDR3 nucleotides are TGTGCCTGGGAAACAGGGTCACGCGAAAAACTGTTTTTT. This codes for CAWETGSREKLFF. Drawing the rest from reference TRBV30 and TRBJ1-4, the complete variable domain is SQTIHQWPATLVQPVGSPLSLECTVEGTSNPNLYWYRQAAGRGLQLLFYSVGIGQISSEVPQNLSASRPQDRQFILSSKKLLLSDSGFYLCAWETGSREKLFFGSGTQLSVL.

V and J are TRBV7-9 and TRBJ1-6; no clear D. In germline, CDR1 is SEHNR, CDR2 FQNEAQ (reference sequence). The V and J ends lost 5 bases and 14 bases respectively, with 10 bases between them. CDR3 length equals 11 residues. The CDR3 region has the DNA TGTGCCAGCAGCCCCGGTAGGACCCTCCACTTT. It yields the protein CASSPGRTLHF. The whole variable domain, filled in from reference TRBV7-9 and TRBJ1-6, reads DTGVSQNPRHKITKRGQNVTFRCDPISEHNRLYWYRQTLGQGPEFLTYFQNEAQLEKSRLLSDRFSAERPKGSFSTLEIQRTEQGDSAMYLCASSPGRTLHFGNGTRLTVT.

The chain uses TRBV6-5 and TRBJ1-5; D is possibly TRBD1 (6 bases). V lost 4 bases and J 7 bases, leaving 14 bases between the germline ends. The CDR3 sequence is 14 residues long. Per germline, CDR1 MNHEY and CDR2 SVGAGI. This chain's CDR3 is CASSSGAGGQPQHF. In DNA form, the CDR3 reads TGTGCCAGCAGTTCAGGGGCCGGGGGACAGCCCCAGCATTTT.

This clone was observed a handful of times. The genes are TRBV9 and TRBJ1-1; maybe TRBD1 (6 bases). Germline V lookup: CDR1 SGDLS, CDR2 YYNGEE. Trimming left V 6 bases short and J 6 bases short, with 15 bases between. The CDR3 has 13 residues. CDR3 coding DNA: TGTGCCAGCAACGCCCTAGGGGGGGCTGAAGCTTTCTTT. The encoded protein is CASNALGGAEAFF. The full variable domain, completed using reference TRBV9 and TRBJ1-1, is DSGVTQTPKHLITATGQRVTLRCSPRSGDLSVYWYQQSLDQGLQFLIQYYNGEERAKGNILERFSAQQFPDLHSELNLSSLELGDSALYFCASNALGGAEAFFGQGTRLTVV.

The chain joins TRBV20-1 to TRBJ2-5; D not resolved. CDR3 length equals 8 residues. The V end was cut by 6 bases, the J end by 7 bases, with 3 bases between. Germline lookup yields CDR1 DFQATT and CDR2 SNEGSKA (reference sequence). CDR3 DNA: TGCAGTGCCGGGACCCAGTACTTC. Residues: CSAGTQYF.

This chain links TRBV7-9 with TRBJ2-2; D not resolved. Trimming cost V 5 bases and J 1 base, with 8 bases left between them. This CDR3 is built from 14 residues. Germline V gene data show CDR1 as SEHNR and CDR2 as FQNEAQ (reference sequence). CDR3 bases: TGTGCCAGCAGCGGAACAGTGAACACCGGGGAGCTGTTTTTT. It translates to CASSGTVNTGELFF.

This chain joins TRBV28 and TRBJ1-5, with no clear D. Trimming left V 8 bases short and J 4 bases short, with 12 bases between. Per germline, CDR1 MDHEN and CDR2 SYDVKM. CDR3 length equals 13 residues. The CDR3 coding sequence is TGTGCCAGCCGGTCCTACCCAAATCAGCCCCAGCATTTT. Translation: CASRSYPNQPQHF.

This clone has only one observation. The CDR3 protein is CASSLGASRSQETQYF. CDR3 nucleotide sequence: TGTGCCAGCAGCTTGGGGGCTAGCCGATCACAAGAGACCCAGTACTTC. This rearrangement joins TRBV5-5 to TRBJ2-5, with a possible D match to TRBD2 (5 bases). This CDR3 contains 16 residues. V lost 0 bases and J 2 bases, leaving 14 bases between the germline ends. The V gene's germline CDR1 is SGHKS and CDR2 YYEKEE (reference sequence).

The CDR3 nucleotides are TGTGCCAGCAGCTTGGACGGGGGGGAATCACCCCTCCACTTT. Translation gives CASSLDGGESPLHF. The chain is built from TRBV5-5 and TRBJ1-6; perhaps TRBD1 as D (5 bases). Deletions cut 0 bases from V and 10 bases from J, with 11 bases between. Germline CDR1 SGHKS, CDR2 YYEKEE (reference sequence). CDR3 length equals 14 residues.

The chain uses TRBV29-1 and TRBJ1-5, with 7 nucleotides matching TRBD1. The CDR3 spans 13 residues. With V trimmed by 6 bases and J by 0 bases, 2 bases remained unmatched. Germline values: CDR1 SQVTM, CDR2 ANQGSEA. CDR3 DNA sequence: TGCAGCGTCCGGGACAGTAGCAATCAGCCCCAGCATTTT. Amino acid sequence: CSVRDSSNQPQHF.

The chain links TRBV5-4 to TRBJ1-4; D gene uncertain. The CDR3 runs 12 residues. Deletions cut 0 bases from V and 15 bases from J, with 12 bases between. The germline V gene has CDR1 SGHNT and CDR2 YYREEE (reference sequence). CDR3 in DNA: TGTGCCAGCAGCTTGGATCGAGGACTGTTGTTTTTT. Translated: CASSLDRGLLFF.

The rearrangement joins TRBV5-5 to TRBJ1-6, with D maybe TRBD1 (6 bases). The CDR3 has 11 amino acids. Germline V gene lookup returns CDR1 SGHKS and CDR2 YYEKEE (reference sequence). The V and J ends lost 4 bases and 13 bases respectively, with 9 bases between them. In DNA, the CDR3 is TGTGCCAGCAGCGTCGGGGGCCCCCTCCACTTT. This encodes CASSVGGPLHF. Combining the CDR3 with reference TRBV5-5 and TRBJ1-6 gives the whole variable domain DAGVTQSPTHLIKTRGQQVTLRCSPISGHKSVSWYQQVLGQGPQFIFQYYEKEERGRGNFPDRFSARQFPNYSSELNVNALLLGDSALYLCASSVGGPLHFGNGTRLTVT.

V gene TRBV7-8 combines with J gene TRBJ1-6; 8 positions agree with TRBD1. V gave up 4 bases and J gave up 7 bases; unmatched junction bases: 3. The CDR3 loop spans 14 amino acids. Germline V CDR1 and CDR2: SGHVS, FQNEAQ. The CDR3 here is CASSSQGGNSPLHF. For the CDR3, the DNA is TGTGCCAGCAGCTCACAGGGGGGGAATTCACCCCTCCACTTT.

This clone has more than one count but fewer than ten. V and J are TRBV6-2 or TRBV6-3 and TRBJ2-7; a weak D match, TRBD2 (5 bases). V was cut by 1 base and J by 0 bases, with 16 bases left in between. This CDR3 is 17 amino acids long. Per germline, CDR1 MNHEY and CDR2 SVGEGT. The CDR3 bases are TGTGCCAGCAGTTACTACCTAGGGCAGGACTCCTCCTACGAGCAGTACTTC. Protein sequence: CASSYYLGQDSSYEQYF.

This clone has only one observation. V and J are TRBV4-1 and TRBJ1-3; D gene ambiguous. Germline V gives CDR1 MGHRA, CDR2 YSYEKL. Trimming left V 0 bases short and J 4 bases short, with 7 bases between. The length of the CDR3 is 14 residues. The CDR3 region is CASSQERRGNTIYF. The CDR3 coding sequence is TGCGCCAGCAGCCAAGAAAGGCGAGGAAACACCATATATTTT.

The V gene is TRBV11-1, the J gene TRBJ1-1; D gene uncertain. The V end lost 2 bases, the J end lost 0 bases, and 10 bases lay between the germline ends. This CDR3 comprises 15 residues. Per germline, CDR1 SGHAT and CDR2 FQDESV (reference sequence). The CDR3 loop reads CASSLNGRVNTEAFF. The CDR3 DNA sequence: TGTGCCAGCAGCTTAAACGGTAGGGTGAACACTGAAGCTTTCTTT.

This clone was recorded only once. Here the CDR3 reads CSVESPGEKLFF. DNA of the CDR3: TGCAGCGTTGAATCCCCGGGAGAAAAACTGTTTTTT. This chain connects TRBV29-1 to TRBJ1-4; D gene uncertain. Germline V CDR1 and CDR2: SQVTM, ANQGSEA. Trimming left V 2 bases short and J 8 bases short, with 9 bases between. The CDR3 covers 12 residues.

CDR3 in DNA: TGTGCCAGCAGCCTGGGACAGATAGGAAACACCATATATTTT. This gives the protein CASSLGQIGNTIYF. This sequence joins TRBV5-6 and TRBJ1-3; 7 positions match TRBD1. From germline, CDR1 is SGHDT and CDR2 YYEEEE. The CDR3 totals 14 residues. V was clipped by 4 bases and J by 4 bases; unmatched bases: 5.

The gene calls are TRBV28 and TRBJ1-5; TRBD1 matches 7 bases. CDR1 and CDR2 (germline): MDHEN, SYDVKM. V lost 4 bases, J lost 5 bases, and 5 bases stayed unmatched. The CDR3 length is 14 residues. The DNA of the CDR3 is TGTGCCAGCAGTTCCGGACAGGCGGATCAGCCCCAGCATTTT. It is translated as CASSSGQADQPQHF.

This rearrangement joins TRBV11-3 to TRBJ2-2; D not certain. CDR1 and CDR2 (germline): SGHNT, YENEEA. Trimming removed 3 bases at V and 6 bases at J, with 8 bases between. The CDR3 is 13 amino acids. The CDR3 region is CASSFFPSGELFF. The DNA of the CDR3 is TGTGCCAGCAGCTTTTTCCCCTCCGGGGAGCTGTTTTTT.

CDR3: CASSPLTGDYEQYF. The CDR3 DNA reads TGTGCCAGCTCACCACTTACCGGGGACTACGAGCAGTACTTC. The chain has TRBV18 and TRBJ2-7; TRBD2 might be the D (5 bases). V was clipped by 1 base and J by 3 bases, with 10 bases between them. Looked up from germline, CDR1 is KGHSH and CDR2 is LQKENI. This CDR3 comprises 14 residues.